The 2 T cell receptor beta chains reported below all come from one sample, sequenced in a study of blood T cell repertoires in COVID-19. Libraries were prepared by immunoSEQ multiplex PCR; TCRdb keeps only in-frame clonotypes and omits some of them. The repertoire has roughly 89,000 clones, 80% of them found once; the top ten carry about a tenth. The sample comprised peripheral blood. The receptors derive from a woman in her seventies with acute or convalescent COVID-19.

The CDR3 loop reads CASSSILDRNNSPLHF. The CDR3 DNA is TGTGCCAGCAGCTCAATTCTGGACAGAAATAATTCACCCCTCCACTTT. This chain connects TRBV28 to TRBJ1-6; possible D gene TRBD1, 6 bases. The CDR3 runs 16 residues. Germline V lookup: CDR1 MDHEN, CDR2 SYDVKM. The V gene lost 6 bases and the J gene lost 5 bases, with 17 bases spanning the gap.

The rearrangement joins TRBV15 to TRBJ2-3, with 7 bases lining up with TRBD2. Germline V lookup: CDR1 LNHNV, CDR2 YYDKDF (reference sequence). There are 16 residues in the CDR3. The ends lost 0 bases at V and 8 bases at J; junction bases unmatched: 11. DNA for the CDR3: TGTGCCACCAGCAGAGACTCTAGGACTAGTCTCGGTACGCAGTATTTT. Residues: CATSRDSRTSLGTQYF.